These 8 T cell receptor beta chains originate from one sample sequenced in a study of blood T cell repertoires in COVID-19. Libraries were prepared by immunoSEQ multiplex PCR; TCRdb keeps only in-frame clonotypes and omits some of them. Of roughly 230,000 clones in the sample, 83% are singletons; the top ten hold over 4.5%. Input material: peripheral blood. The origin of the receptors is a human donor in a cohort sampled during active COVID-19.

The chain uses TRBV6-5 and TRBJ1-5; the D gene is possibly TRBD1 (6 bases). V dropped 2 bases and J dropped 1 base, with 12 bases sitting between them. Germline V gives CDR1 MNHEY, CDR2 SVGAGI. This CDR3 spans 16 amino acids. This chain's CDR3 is CASSYGGRGSNQPQHF. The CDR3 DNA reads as TGTGCCAGCAGTTACGGAGGGAGGGGGAGCAATCAGCCCCAGCATTTT.

The DNA for the CDR3 is TGTGCCAGCTCACCACCGAGGCAGTACAATGAGCAGTTCTTC. Its translation is CASSPPRQYNEQFF. The V gene is TRBV18, the J gene TRBJ2-1, with no clear D. The CDR3 loop spans 14 amino acids. The V gene lost 0 bases and the J gene lost 4 bases, with 7 bases spanning the gap. Germline loops: CDR1 KGHSH, CDR2 LQKENI.

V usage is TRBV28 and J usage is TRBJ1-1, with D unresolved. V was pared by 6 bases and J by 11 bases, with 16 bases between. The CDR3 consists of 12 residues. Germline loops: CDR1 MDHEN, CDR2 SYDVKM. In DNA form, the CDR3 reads TGTGCCAGCAGAAGGCTCACTATGAGGGCTTTCTTT. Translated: CASRRLTMRAFF.

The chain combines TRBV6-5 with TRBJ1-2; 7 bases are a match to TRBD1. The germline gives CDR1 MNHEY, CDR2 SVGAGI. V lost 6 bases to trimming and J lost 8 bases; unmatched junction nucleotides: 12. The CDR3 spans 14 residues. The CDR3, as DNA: TGTGCCAGCAGGGGGGCGGACAGGCTGAGGGGCTACACCTTC. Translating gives CASRGADRLRGYTF.

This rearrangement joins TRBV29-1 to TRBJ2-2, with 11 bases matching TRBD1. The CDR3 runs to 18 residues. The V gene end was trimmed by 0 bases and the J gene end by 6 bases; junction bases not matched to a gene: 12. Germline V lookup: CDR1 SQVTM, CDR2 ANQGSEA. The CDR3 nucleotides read TGCAGCGTTGAAGACGCCGAGGGACAGGGGGGTCGGCCCGGGGAGCTGTTTTTT. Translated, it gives CSVEDAEGQGGRPGELFF.

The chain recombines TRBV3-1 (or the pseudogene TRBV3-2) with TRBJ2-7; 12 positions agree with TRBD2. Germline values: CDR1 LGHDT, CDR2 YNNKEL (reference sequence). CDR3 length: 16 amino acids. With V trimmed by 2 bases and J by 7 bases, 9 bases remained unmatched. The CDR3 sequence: CASSQQGLAGTGEQYF. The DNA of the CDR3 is TGTGCCAGCAGCCAACAAGGACTAGCGGGGACAGGGGAGCAGTACTTC.

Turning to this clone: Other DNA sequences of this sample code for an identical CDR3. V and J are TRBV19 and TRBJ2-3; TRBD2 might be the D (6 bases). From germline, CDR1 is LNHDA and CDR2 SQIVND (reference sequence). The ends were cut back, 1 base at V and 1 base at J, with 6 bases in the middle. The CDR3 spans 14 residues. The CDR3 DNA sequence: TGTGCCAGTAGTATAGGCGGGGGCACAGATACGCAGTATTTT. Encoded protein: CASSIGGGTDTQYF.

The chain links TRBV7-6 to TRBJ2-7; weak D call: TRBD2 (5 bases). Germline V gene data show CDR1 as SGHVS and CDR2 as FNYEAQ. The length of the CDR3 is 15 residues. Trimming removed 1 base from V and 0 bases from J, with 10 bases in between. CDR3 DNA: TGTGCCAGCAGCTTAGTTCTAGCCAACTCCTACGAGCAGTACTTC. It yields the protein CASSLVLANSYEQYF. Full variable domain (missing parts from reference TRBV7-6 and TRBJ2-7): GAGVSQSPRYKVTKRGQDVALRCDPISGHVSLYWYRQALGQGPEFLTYFNYEAQQDKSGLPNDRFSAERPEGSISTLTIQRTEQRDSAMYRCASSLVLANSYEQYFGPGTRLTVT.